A single sample gave rise to the 14 T cell receptor beta chains below, sequenced in a study of human T cells and chemical hapten exposure. TCRdb re-derived calls from the RACE reads in MiXCR, one entry per CDR3 protein. The repertoire holds about 270,000 distinct CDR3 sequences, with just under 8% as singletons. Described time point: pre-sensitization, week 0. Treatment here: therapeutic diphenylcyclopropenone sensitization with weekly scalp DPC. The sample consisted of whole blood, taken in connection with sensitization to the hapten diphenylcyclopropenone (DPC). The receptors shown here come from a man aged 18-30 years with alopecia areata. Some clones in this sample may be carry-over from other donors' samples.

This clonotype showed up just once. The gene calls are TRBV15 and TRBJ1-5; unclear D gene. The CDR3 has 13 residues. Trimming left V 8 bases short and J 10 bases short, with 18 bases between. CDR1 is LNHNV, CDR2 YYDKDF, per germline (reference sequence). CDR3 nucleotides: TGTGCCACCGGTCCTAGGGCGTATGAACCCCAGCATTTT. Its protein is CATGPRAYEPQHF.

At least ten counts were recorded for this clonotype. This CDR3 reads CASSQDHQNYGYTF. The CDR3 bases are TGCGCCAGCAGCCAAGATCATCAAAACTATGGCTACACCTTC. The chain employs TRBV4-3 and TRBJ1-2; D not certain. The CDR3 is 14 residues long. The V and J ends lost 0 bases and 2 bases respectively, with 7 bases between them. Germline CDR1 reads LGHNA; CDR2 reads YSLEER.

This clonotype has a handful of counts. The V gene is TRBV2, the J gene TRBJ2-4, with D unclear. V lost 5 bases, J lost 3 bases, and 11 bases lay in between. This CDR3 has 14 amino acids. Germline assignment: CDR1 SNHLY and CDR2 FYNNEI. The CDR3 bases are TGTGCCAGCAGTTTACAGTCAGGCAAAAACATTCAGTACTTC. Translating gives CASSLQSGKNIQYF.

This clonotype was counted at least ten times. The V gene is TRBV5-1, the J gene TRBJ2-5; D may be TRBD2 (6 bases). The CDR3 has 16 residues. V lost 1 base and J lost 2, with 15 bases in between. CDR1 SGHRS and CDR2 YFSETQ come from the germline V gene. CDR3 nucleotide sequence: TGCGCCAGCAGCTTGTACGGGGGAACGGGACAAGAGACCCAGTACTTC. Amino acid sequence: CASSLYGGTGQETQYF.

This clonotype has a count of ten or more. This chain connects TRBV29-1 to TRBJ1-2, with TRBD1 matching over 9 bases. This CDR3 comprises 15 residues. The J segment lost 6 bases and the V segment lost 1 base, leaving 9 bases of the junction unmatched. CDR1 is SQVTM, CDR2 ANQGSEA, per germline. CDR3 residues: CSVEAWTGEGDGYTF. CDR3 DNA: TGCAGCGTTGAAGCTTGGACAGGGGAAGGAGATGGCTACACCTTC.

This clonotype appeared a few times. This CDR3 is CASSQVGQDGSPLHF. CDR3 coding DNA: TGCGCCAGCAGCCAAGTGGGACAGGATGGCTCACCCCTCCACTTT. The chain has TRBV4-3 and TRBJ1-6; TRBD1 aligns across 8 bases. The germline CDR1 and CDR2 sequences are LGHNA and YSLEER. This CDR3 has 15 amino acids. V trimming: 1 base; J trimming: 10 bases; junction bases outside the gene matches: 6.

Only a few counts were recorded for this clonotype. The gene calls are TRBV6-2 or TRBV6-3 and TRBJ1-1; TRBD1 matches at 10 bases. CDR1 and CDR2 (germline): MNHEY, SVGEGT. V shed 5 bases and J 0 bases; nucleotides not matched to a gene: 15. The CDR3 length is 19 residues. The CDR3 reads CASSPLYLGQGEMNTEAFF. Written as DNA, the CDR3 is TGTGCCAGCAGTCCCCTATACCTCGGACAGGGGGAGATGAACACTGAAGCTTTCTTT.

In this sample, this clonotype turned up a few times. The chain is built from TRBV6-1 and TRBJ2-4; 8 bases line up with TRBD1. This CDR3 has 17 amino acids. Germline V gene data show CDR1 as MNHNS and CDR2 as SASEGT. V was clipped by 3 bases and J by 7 bases; unmatched bases: 14. CDR3 sequence: CASSESSGQGGVNIQYF. CDR3 DNA: TGTGCCAGCAGTGAGAGCTCCGGACAGGGCGGTGTCAACATTCAGTACTTC.

The rearrangement links TRBV3-1 to TRBJ1-4, with 9 positions matching TRBD1. This CDR3 is built from 16 residues. Germline V CDR1 and CDR2: LGHDT, YNNKEL (reference sequence). The junction had 4 bases not matched to a gene; V was cut back by 4 bases and J by 1 base. CDR3 in amino acids: CASSPGQGGTNEKLFF. Written as DNA, the CDR3 is TGTGCCAGCAGCCCGGGACAGGGTGGAACTAATGAAAAACTGTTTTTT. Looking up the rest from reference TRBV3-1 and TRBJ1-4 gives the full variable domain: DTAVSQTPKYLVTQMGNDKSIKCEQNLGHDTMYWYKQDSKKFLKIMFSYNNKELIINETVPNRFSPKSPDKAHLNLHINSLELGDSAVYFCASSPGQGGTNEKLFFGSGTQLSVL.

V usage is TRBV6-2 or TRBV6-3 and J usage is TRBJ1-5, with D tentatively TRBD1 (6 bases). This CDR3 region has 16 residues. V lost 8 bases to trimming and J lost 6 bases, with 23 bases between them. Germline CDR1 MNHEY, CDR2 SVGEGT. CDR3 in amino acids: CASSAGIGTGSQPQHF. Written as DNA, the CDR3 is TGTGCCAGCTCGGCAGGGATCGGTACAGGGAGTCAGCCCCAGCATTTT.

Ten or more counts support this clonotype. The CDR3 is CASRDRGRTEAFF. The CDR3 DNA reads TGTGCCAGCAGGGACAGGGGGCGGACTGAAGCTTTCTTT. The chain couples TRBV28 to TRBJ1-1; 11 bases are shared with TRBD1. V lost 6 bases, J lost 5 bases, and 2 bases stayed unmatched. The CDR3 loop spans 13 amino acids. In germline, CDR1 is MDHEN, CDR2 SYDVKM.

In its sample, this clonotype was seen many times. The rearrangement uses TRBV6-2 or TRBV6-3 and TRBJ2-7; D gene ambiguous. CDR1 is MNHEY and CDR2 is SVGEGT in the germline V gene. V lost 2 bases and J lost 6, with 11 bases in between. CDR3 length: 13 residues. The CDR3 is CASSYEGVFEQYV. DNA for the CDR3: TGTGCCAGCAGTTACGAAGGAGTTTTCGAGCAGTACGTC.

The table lists this clonotype with a few counts. The chain couples TRBV20-1 to TRBJ2-7; the match to TRBD1 covers 7 bases. The CDR3 spans 13 residues. Unmatched junction bases numbered 4, after V lost 0 bases and J lost 5 bases. CDR1 DFQATT and CDR2 SNEGSKA come from the germline V gene (reference sequence). The CDR3 spells CSARDEGANEQYV. CDR3 coding DNA: TGCAGTGCTAGAGATGAGGGGGCCAACGAGCAGTACGTC.

This sequence joins TRBV4-1 and TRBJ1-1; no reliable D call. The CDR3 covers 12 residues. Between the trimmed V and J ends, which lost 3 bases and 6 bases, there was a span of 8 bases. Germline lookup yields CDR1 MGHRA and CDR2 YSYEKL. CDR3: CASSHVLAEAFF. CDR3 bases: TGCGCCAGCAGCCACGTGTTAGCTGAAGCTTTCTTT.